This T cell receptor beta chain derives from a study of early T cells in non-severe SARS-CoV-2 infection. This clonotype was detected many times. Trimming stripped 0 bases from V and 0 bases from J, with 8 bases between. CDR1 SGHTA and CDR2 FQGNSA come from the germline V gene. The CDR3 covers 15 residues. Unique molecular identifier tags were affixed to discrete cDNA molecules. TCRdb re-called the 5' RACE reads through MiXCR, storing one row per CDR3 protein. There are fewer than 95,000 distinct CDR3 sequences in the sample; 16% occur only once, and just over 5% lies in the top ten. The chain has TRBV7-2 and TRBJ1-1; possible D gene TRBD1, 6 bases. The specimen comprised whole blood, sampled at baseline. The clonotype was recovered from an adult who was a healthcare worker with PCR-confirmed SARS-CoV-2 infection or an uninfected control (not recorded which). The CDR3 nucleotides read TGTGCCAGCAGCTTAGCGCAGGGGTTGAACACTGAAGCTTTCTTT. Its protein is CASSLAQGLNTEAFF.